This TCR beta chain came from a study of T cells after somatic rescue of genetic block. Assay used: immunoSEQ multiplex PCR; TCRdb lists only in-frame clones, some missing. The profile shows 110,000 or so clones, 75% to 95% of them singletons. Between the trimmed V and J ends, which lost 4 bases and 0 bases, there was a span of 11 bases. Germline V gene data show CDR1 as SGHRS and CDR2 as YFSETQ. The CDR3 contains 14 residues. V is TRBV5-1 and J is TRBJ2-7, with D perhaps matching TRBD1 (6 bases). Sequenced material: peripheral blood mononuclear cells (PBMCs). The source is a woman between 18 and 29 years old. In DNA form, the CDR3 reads TGCGCCAGCAGCCAAGACAGGAGCTCCTACGAGCAGTACTTC. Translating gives CASSQDRSSYEQYF.